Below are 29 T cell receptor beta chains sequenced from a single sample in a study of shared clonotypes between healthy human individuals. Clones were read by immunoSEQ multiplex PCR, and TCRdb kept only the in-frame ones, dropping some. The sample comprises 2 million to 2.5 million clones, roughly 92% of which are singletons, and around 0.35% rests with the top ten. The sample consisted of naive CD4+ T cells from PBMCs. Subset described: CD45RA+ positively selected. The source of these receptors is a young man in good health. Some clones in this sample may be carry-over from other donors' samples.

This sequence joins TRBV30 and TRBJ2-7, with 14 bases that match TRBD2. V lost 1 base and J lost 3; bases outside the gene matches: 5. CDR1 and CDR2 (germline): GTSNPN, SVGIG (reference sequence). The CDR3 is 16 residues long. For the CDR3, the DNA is TGTGCCTGGAGTGATCGGACTAGCGGGAGGCTCTACGAGCAGTACTTC. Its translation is CAWSDRTSGRLYEQYF.

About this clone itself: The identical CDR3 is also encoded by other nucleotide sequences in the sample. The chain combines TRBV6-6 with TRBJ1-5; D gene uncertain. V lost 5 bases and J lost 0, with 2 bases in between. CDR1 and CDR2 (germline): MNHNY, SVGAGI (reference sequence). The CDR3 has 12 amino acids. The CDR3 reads CASSRSNQPQHF. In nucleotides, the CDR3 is TGTGCCAGCAGTCGTAGCAATCAGCCCCAGCATTTT.

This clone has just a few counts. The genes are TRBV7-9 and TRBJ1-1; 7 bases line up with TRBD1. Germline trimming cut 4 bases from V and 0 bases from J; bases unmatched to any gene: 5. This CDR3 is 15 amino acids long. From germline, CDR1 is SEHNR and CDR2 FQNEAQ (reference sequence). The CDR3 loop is CASSSGQLMNTEAFF. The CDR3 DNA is TGTGCCAGCAGCTCGGGACAGCTCATGAACACTGAAGCTTTCTTT.

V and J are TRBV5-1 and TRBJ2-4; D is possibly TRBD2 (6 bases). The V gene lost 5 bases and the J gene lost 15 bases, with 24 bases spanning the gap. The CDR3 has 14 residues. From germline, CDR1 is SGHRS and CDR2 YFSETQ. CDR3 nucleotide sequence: TGCGCCAGCAGTCCCCGCGGCCCCGGGAGCTTGTCGTACTTC. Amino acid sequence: CASSPRGPGSLSYF.

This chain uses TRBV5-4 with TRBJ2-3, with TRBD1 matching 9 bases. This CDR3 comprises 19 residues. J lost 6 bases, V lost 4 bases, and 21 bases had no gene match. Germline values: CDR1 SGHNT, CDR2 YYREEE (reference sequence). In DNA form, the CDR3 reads TGTGCCAGCAGCCCGGTAAGCGGTTATGTTACAGGGGGCGGTGATACGCAGTATTTT. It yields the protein CASSPVSGYVTGGGDTQYF.

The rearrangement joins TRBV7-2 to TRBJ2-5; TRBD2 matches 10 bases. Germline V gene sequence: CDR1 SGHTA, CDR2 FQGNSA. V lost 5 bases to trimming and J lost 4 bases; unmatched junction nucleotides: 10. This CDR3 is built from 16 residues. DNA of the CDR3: TGTGCCAGCAGCCCCCCCGGACTAGCGGTTGTAGAGACCCAGTACTTC. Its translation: CASSPPGLAVVETQYF.

CDR3 residues: CASSRRQGYSNQPQHF. CDR3 nucleotide sequence: TGTGCCAGCAGTAGGAGACAGGGCTATAGCAATCAGCCCCAGCATTTT. The rearrangement joins TRBV2 to TRBJ1-5; 7 bases map to TRBD1. The CDR3 loop spans 16 amino acids. The V gene end was trimmed by 5 bases and the J gene end by 0 bases; junction bases not matched to a gene: 7. Germline V gene lookup returns CDR1 SNHLY and CDR2 FYNNEI.

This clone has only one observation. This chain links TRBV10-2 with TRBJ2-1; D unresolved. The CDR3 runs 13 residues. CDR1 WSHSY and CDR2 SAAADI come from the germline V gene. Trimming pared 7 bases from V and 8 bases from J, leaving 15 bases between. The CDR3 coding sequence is TGCGCCAGCATCGCGATTTCTGGGGATGAGCAGTTCTTC. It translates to CASIAISGDEQFF.

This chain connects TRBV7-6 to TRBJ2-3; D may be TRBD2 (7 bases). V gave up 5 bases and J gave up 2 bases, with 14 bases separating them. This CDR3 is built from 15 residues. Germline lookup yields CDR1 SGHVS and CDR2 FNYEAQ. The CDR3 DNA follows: TGTGCCAGCAGCCAGAGGGGGGGTCCCACAGATACGCAGTATTTT. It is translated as CASSQRGGPTDTQYF.

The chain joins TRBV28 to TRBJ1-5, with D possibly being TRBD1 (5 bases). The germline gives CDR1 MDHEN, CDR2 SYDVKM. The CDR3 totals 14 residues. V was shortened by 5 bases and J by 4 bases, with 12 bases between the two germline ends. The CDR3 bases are TGTGCCAGCAGTGGGCCCGAGGGGAATCAGCCCCAGCATTTT. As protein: CASSGPEGNQPQHF.

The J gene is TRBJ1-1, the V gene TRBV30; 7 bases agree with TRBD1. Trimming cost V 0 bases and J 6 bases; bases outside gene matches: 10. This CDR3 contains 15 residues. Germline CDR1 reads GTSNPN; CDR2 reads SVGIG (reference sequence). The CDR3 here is CAWSVQGQFGSEAFF. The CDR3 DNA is TGTGCCTGGAGTGTACAGGGACAGTTCGGCTCTGAAGCTTTCTTT.

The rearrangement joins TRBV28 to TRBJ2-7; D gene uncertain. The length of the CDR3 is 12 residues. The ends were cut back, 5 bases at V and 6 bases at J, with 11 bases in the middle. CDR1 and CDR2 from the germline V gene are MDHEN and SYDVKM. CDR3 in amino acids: CASSLLSLEQYF. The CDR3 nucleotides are TGTGCCAGCAGTCTACTCTCCCTCGAGCAGTACTTC.

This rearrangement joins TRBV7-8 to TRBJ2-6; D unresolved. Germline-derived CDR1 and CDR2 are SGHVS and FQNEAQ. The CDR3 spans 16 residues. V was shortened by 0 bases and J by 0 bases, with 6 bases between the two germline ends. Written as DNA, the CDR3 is TGTGCCAGCAGCTTAGCCCCAGACTCTGGGGCCAACGTCCTGACTTTC. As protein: CASSLAPDSGANVLTF.

The CDR3 sequence: CASSNPGVKINNEQFF. As DNA, the CDR3 is TGTGCCAGCAGCAACCCGGGGGTTAAAATCAACAATGAGCAGTTCTTC. The chain links TRBV28 to TRBJ2-1; D is perhaps TRBD2 (6 bases). CDR1 and CDR2 from the germline V gene are MDHEN and SYDVKM. With 6 bases removed from V and 5 bases from J, the gap between germline ends came to 20 bases. This CDR3 is 16 amino acids long.

The CDR3 sequence: CASSPPNSNEQFF. The CDR3 DNA follows: TGTGCCAGCAGTCCCCCAAATTCCAATGAGCAGTTCTTC. This sequence joins TRBV27 and TRBJ2-1; the D is unclear. The CDR3 runs to 13 residues. Germline V lookup: CDR1 MNHEY, CDR2 SMNVEV (reference sequence). V lost 5 bases, J lost 6 bases, and 11 bases lay in between.

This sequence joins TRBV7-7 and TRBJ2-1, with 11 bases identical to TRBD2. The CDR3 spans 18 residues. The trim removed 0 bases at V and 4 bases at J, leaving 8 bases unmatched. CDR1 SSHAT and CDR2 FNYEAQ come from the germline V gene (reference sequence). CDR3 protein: CASSLAPDSGREYNEQFF. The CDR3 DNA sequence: TGTGCCAGCAGCTTAGCGCCCGATAGCGGGAGGGAATACAATGAGCAGTTCTTC.

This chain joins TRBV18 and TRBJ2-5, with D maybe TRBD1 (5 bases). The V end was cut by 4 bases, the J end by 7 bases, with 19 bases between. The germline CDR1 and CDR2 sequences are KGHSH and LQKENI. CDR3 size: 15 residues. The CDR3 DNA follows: TGTGCCAGCTCACAATCGACAGATCCCCGGTCGACCCAGTACTTC. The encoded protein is CASSQSTDPRSTQYF.

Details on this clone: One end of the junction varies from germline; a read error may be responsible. This CDR3 reads CAGSLSIEDTQYF. The CDR3 DNA reads as TGTGCCGGCTCACTCTCCATCGAAGATACGCAGTATTTT. The rearrangement links TRBV18 to TRBJ2-3; D uncertain. Per germline, CDR1 KGHSH and CDR2 LQKENI. CDR3 length equals 13 residues.

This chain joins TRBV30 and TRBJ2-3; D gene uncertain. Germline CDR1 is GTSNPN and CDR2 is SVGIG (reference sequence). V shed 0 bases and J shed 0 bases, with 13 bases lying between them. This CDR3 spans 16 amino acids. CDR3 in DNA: TGTGCCTGGAGTGTGGGGATATACCGTAGCACAGATACGCAGTATTTT. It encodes CAWSVGIYRSTDTQYF. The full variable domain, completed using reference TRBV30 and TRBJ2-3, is SQTIHQWPATLVQPVGSPLSLECTVEGTSNPNLYWYRQAAGRGLQLLFYSVGIGQISSEVPQNLSASRPQDRQFILSSKKLLLSDSGFYLCAWSVGIYRSTDTQYFGPGTRLTVL.

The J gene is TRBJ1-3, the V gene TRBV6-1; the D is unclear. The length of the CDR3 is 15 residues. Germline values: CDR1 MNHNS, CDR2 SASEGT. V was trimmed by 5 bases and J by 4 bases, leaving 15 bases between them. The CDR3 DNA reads TGTGCCAGCAGTCCCGGCTGGATGACCGGAAACACCATATATTTT. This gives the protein CASSPGWMTGNTIYF.

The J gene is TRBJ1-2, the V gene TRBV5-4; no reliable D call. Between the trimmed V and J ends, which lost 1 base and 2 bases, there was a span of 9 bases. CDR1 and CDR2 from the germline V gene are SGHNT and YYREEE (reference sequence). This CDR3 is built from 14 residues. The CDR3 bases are TGTGCCAGCAGCTTGTTTTCAGTCAACTATGGCTACACCTTC. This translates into CASSLFSVNYGYTF.

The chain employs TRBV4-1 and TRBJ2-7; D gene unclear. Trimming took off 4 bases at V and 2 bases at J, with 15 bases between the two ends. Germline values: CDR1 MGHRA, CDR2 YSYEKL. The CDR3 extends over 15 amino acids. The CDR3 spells CASSLLRRGPYEQYF. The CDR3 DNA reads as TGCGCCAGCAGCCTCCTTCGGCGCGGACCCTACGAGCAGTACTTC.

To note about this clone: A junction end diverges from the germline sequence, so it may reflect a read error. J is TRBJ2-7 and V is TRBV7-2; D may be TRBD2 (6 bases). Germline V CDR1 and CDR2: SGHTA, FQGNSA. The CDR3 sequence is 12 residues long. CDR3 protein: CASSLGGGMSAF. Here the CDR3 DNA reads TGTGCCAGCAGCTTAGGTGGCGGGATGTCGGCTTTC.

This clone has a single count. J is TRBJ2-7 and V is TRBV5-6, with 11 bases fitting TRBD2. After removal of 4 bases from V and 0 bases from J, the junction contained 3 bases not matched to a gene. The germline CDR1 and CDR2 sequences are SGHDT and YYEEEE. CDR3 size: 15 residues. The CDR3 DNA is TGTGCCAGCAGCCGTAGCGGGAGGGCCTCCTACGAGCAGTACTTC. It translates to CASSRSGRASYEQYF. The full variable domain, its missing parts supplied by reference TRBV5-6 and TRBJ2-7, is DAGVTQSPTHLIKTRGQQVTLRCSPKSGHDTVSWYQQALGQGPQFIFQYYEEEERQRGNFPDRFSGHQFPNYSSELNVNALLLGDSALYLCASSRSGRASYEQYFGPGTRLTVT.

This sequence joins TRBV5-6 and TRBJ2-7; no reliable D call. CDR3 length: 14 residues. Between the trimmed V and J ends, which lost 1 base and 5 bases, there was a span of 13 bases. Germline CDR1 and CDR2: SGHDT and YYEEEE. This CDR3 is CASSLFSRIHEQYF. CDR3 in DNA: TGTGCCAGCAGCTTGTTTTCGAGGATCCACGAGCAGTACTTC.

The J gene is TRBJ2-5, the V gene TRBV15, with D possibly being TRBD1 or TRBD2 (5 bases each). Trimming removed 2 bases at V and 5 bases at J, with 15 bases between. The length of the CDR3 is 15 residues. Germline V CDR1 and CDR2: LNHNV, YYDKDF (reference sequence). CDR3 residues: CATSRQAGSEETQYF. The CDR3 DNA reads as TGTGCCACCAGCAGACAAGCAGGGAGTGAGGAGACCCAGTACTTC.

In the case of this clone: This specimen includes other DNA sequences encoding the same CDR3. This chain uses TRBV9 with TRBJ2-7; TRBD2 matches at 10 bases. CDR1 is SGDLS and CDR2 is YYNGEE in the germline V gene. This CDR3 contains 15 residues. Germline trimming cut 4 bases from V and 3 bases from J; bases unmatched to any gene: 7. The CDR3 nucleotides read TGTGCCAGCAGCCCCCGGACTAGCGGATACTACGAGCAGTACTTC. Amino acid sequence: CASSPRTSGYYEQYF.

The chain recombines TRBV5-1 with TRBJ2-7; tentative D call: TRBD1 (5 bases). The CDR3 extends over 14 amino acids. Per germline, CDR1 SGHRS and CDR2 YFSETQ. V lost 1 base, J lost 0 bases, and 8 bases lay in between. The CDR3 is CASSLRQSSYEQYF. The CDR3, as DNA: TGCGCCAGCAGCTTGAGACAGAGCTCCTACGAGCAGTACTTC.

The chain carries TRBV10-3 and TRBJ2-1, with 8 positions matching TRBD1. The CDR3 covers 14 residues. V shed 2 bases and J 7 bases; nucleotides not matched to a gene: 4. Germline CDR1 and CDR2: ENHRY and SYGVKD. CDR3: CAISEGTGENEQFF. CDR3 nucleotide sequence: TGTGCCATCAGTGAGGGGACAGGAGAAAATGAGCAGTTCTTC.